Presented here are 20 T cell receptor beta chains from one specimen sequenced in a study of vaccination effects on CD4 cells after COVID-19. ViraFEST expansion of antigen-specific CD4+ T cells with viral peptide pools preceded sequencing. Upon completion of more than 9 days in culture, CD4+ T cells were isolated. Participants completed two doses of the BNT162b2 or mRNA-1273 vaccine. These receptors lack a known antigen. Measured with immunoSEQ multiplex PCR; TCRdb has only the in-frame clones, and not every one. The sample records some 70,000 clones, around 81% being singletons. The specimen comprised CD4+ T cells from PBMCs cultured with HCoV-229E spike peptides, sampled after COVID-19 vaccination. The receptors here all came from a human donor who received a COVID-19 vaccine.

V is TRBV12-5 and J is TRBJ1-4; TRBD1 might be the D (5 bases). The CDR3 is 14 residues long. V lost 5 bases and J 6 bases, leaving 13 bases between the germline ends. The germline V gene encodes CDR1 LGHNT and CDR2 FRNRAP. The CDR3, as DNA: TGTGCTAGTGGTCAGGGCGAAGGTCATGAAAAACTGTTTTTT. This codes for CASGQGEGHEKLFF.

This clone was detected once. This sequence joins TRBV2 and TRBJ1-1; TRBD1 is a possible D gene (5 bases). Germline lookup yields CDR1 SNHLY and CDR2 FYNNEI. The CDR3 consists of 14 residues. V gave up 4 bases and J gave up 3 bases, with 12 bases separating them. CDR3 bases: TGTGCCAGCAGTGGACAGAACTTGCACACTGAAGCTTTCTTT. It yields the protein CASSGQNLHTEAFF.

This rearrangement joins TRBV12-3 or TRBV12-4 to TRBJ1-2; tentatively, D is TRBD1 (6 bases). The CDR3 runs to 13 residues. Trimming shortened V by 5 bases and J by 4 bases, and 11 bases separated the two germline ends. The CDR3 DNA follows: TGTGCCAGCAGTCTTGGGGGGCCCTATGGCTACACCTTC. This sequence encodes CASSLGGPYGYTF.

CDR3 sequence (DNA): TGTGCCACCAGGGGATCTTCGGATACGCAGTATTTT. It encodes CATRGSSDTQYF. The V call is TRBV24-1, the J call TRBJ2-3, with D unclear. V was clipped by 7 bases and J by 6 bases, with 10 bases between them. There are 12 residues in the CDR3. Germline-derived CDR1 and CDR2 are KGHDR and SFDVKD.

This chain joins TRBV9 and TRBJ2-3; tentative D call: TRBD2 (5 bases). CDR1 SGDLS and CDR2 YYNGEE come from the germline V gene. The CDR3 extends over 14 amino acids. V gave up 0 bases and J gave up 3 bases, with 8 bases separating them. The CDR3 nucleotides read TGTGCCAGCAGCGTAGGACCGGGGACAGATACGCAGTATTTT. Translation gives CASSVGPGTDTQYF.

Only one count was recorded for this clone. The sample contains more than one DNA sequence encoding this CDR3. In DNA, the CDR3 is TGCGCCAGCAGCTTACAGGACAGTCGCACAGATACGCAGTATTTT. Protein product: CASSLQDSRTDTQYF. This sequence joins TRBV5-1 and TRBJ2-3; a possible D gene is TRBD1 (6 bases). V lost 2 bases to trimming and J lost 1 base, with 11 bases between them. Per the germline V gene, CDR1 is SGHRS and CDR2 is YFSETQ. This CDR3 spans 15 amino acids.

This clone was seen a single time. This CDR3 reads CASSYRIGLAGTTNNEQFF. The CDR3 DNA is TGTGCCAGCAGTTACCGAATCGGACTAGCGGGGACCACTAACAATGAGCAGTTCTTC. This chain connects TRBV6-2 or TRBV6-3 to TRBJ2-1; the match to TRBD2 covers 12 bases. Germline CDR1 and CDR2: MNHEY and SVGEGT. The CDR3 has 19 amino acids. The J segment lost 5 bases and the V segment lost 2 bases, leaving 13 bases of the junction unmatched.

This clone occurred many times. CDR3 nucleotides: TGTGCCTGGAAAACAGGAGGGACGTCGAGCTCTGGAAACACCATATATTTT. Translating gives CAWKTGGTSSSGNTIYF. The chain is built from TRBV30 and TRBJ1-3, with D possibly matching TRBD1 (5 bases). From germline, CDR1 is GTSNPN and CDR2 SVGIG (reference sequence). The ends were cut back, 4 bases at V and 0 bases at J, with 19 bases in the middle. The CDR3 loop spans 17 amino acids.

The V gene is TRBV29-1, the J gene TRBJ1-1; D gene uncertain. The CDR3 spans 17 residues. V lost 4 bases and J lost 0, with 21 bases in between. Germline CDR1 reads SQVTM; CDR2 reads ANQGSEA. The CDR3 protein is CSVVDLSGSSLNTEAFF. The CDR3 DNA sequence: TGCAGCGTTGTCGATCTGTCGGGGTCCTCATTGAACACTGAAGCTTTCTTT. The variable domain in full, completed from reference TRBV29-1 and TRBJ1-1, reads SAVISQKPSRDICQRGTSLTIQCQVDSQVTMMFWYRQQPGQSLTLIATANQGSEATYESGFVIDKFPISRPNLTFSTLTVSNMSPEDSSIYLCSVVDLSGSSLNTEAFFGQGTRLTVV.

This sequence joins TRBV19 and TRBJ2-5; 11 nucleotides match TRBD2. Germline assignment: CDR1 LNHDA and CDR2 SQIVND (reference sequence). The junction had 8 bases not matched to a gene; V was cut back by 1 base and J by 4 bases. The CDR3 is 17 residues long. CDR3 sequence reads: CASSIVLAGGGGETQYF. DNA of the CDR3: TGTGCCAGTAGTATAGTGCTAGCGGGGGGCGGCGGAGAGACCCAGTACTTC.

The chain joins TRBV4-2 to TRBJ1-6; TRBD1 agrees at 7 bases. Germline CDR1 is LGHNA and CDR2 is YNFKEQ. This CDR3 is built from 15 residues. V trimming: 0 bases; J trimming: 9 bases; junction bases outside the gene matches: 5. This CDR3 is CASSQEWQGVSPLHF. CDR3 nucleotide sequence: TGTGCCAGCAGCCAAGAATGGCAGGGGGTTTCACCCCTCCACTTT.

In its sample, this clone was seen a few times. The V call is TRBV5-6, the J call TRBJ1-6; D gene unclear. The germline V gene encodes CDR1 SGHDT and CDR2 YYEEEE. Trimming took 0 bases from V and 5 from J, leaving 12 bases between them. CDR3 length equals 16 residues. The CDR3 sequence is CASSLVAGADNSPLHF. The CDR3, as DNA: TGTGCCAGCAGCTTGGTGGCAGGAGCAGATAATTCACCCCTCCACTTT.

Only one count was recorded for this clone. Within the sample, other DNA sequences also encode this same CDR3. This chain uses TRBV6-5 with TRBJ1-1; D is unclear. The CDR3 is made up of 14 amino acids. With 0 bases removed from V and 3 bases from J, the gap between germline ends came to 8 bases. Germline-derived CDR1 and CDR2 are MNHEY and SVGAGI. CDR3 amino acids: CASSYSGGYTEAFF. The CDR3 DNA follows: TGTGCCAGCAGTTACTCGGGCGGTTACACTGAAGCTTTCTTT.

In this sample, this clone turned up once. The chain couples TRBV5-1 to TRBJ1-3, with D hard to call. This CDR3 is built from 17 residues. Germline assignment: CDR1 SGHRS and CDR2 YFSETQ. Trimming stripped 6 bases from V and 4 bases from J, with 23 bases between. CDR3 nucleotide sequence: TGCGCCAGCATGGCCAGTACCTTTCTAACGCCGGGAAACACCATATATTTT. This translates into CASMASTFLTPGNTIYF.

The chain is built from TRBV10-1 and TRBJ1-1; D gene ambiguous. The CDR3 spans 16 residues. V shed 1 base and J shed 0 bases, with 12 bases lying between them. CDR1 and CDR2 from the germline V gene are WNHNN and SYGVQD (reference sequence). The CDR3 spells CASSELAQPMNTEAFF. CDR3 sequence (DNA): TGCGCCAGCAGTGAGTTAGCCCAGCCGATGAACACTGAAGCTTTCTTT.

The chain is built from TRBV6-1 and TRBJ2-3; no definite D call. The germline gives CDR1 MNHNS, CDR2 SASEGT. V was shortened by 2 bases and J by 9 bases, with 15 bases between the two germline ends. This CDR3 has 14 amino acids. The CDR3 region has the DNA TGTGCCAGCAGTGAATTTAAGGGTTTAGGCACGCAGTATTTT. Its protein product is CASSEFKGLGTQYF.

The chain carries TRBV18 and TRBJ1-3; D is unresolved. Trimming pared 6 bases from V and 0 bases from J, leaving 9 bases between. CDR1 and CDR2 (germline): KGHSH, LQKENI. This CDR3 comprises 14 residues. The CDR3 nucleotides read TGTGCCAGCTCTTGGGAGAGCTCTGGAAACACCATATATTTT. Amino acids: CASSWESSGNTIYF.

The CDR3 DNA is TGTGCCAGCAGCGCCCAACCGGGACTGAAGAATTCACCCCTCCACTTT. Protein: CASSAQPGLKNSPLHF. The chain employs TRBV7-2 and TRBJ1-6; TRBD1 is a possible D gene (5 bases). Trimming pared 5 bases from V and 7 bases from J, leaving 18 bases between. The CDR3 totals 16 residues. CDR1 is SGHTA, CDR2 FQGNSA, per germline.

The chain joins TRBV27 to TRBJ2-2; 8 nucleotides line up with TRBD1. The CDR3 covers 18 residues. Trimming took 2 bases from V and 8 from J; bases not matched to a gene: 16. Germline CDR1 reads MNHEY; CDR2 reads SMNVEV (reference sequence). CDR3 sequence (DNA): TGTGCCAGCAGTTTAGAAGGGTATCGTCCAGGGGGCGGGGGGGAGCTGTTTTTT. It is translated as CASSLEGYRPGGGGELFF.

This rearrangement joins TRBV4-3 to TRBJ1-1; the D gene is possibly TRBD1 (5 bases). The germline V gene encodes CDR1 LGHNA and CDR2 YSLEER. V lost 1 base and J lost 4, with 13 bases in between. The length of the CDR3 is 15 residues. The CDR3 bases are TGCGCCAGCAGCCAAGTAGGCAGGGATAGCACTGAAGCTTTCTTT. As protein: CASSQVGRDSTEAFF.